This TCR beta chain derives from a study of shared clonotypes between healthy human individuals. CDR3 length equals 17 residues. Germline CDR1 reads MDHEN; CDR2 reads SYDVKM. V shed 5 bases, J shed 3 bases, and the junction held 12 bases outside the gene matches. The protocol was immunoSEQ multiplex PCR, while the TCRdb copy is restricted to in-frame clones and leaves out a portion. In the table there are millions of clones, roughly 94% of which are singletons. This clone was found once. The clonotype comes from a man between 18 and 29 years old in good health. The V and J genes are TRBV28 and TRBJ1-5; 8 bases match TRBD1. The sequenced material came from naive CD4+ T cells sorted from blood. Indicated subset: CD45RA+ positively selected. The CDR3 region is CASSLQFSGQDNQPQHF. In DNA, the CDR3 is TGTGCCAGCAGTCTGCAGTTTTCGGGACAGGACAATCAGCCCCAGCATTTT.